The sequence of this T cell receptor beta chain was determined in a study of breast tumors, draining lymph nodes, adjacent tissues. This clonotype occurred many times. No antigen is known for it. The lymph nodes were axillary draining lymph nodes from breast cancer patients. Points from the study as a whole: Tumor and nontumor repertoires were significantly more similar in luminal-like than in basal-like breast cancer. Tumor TCR diversity was below lymph nodes but above nontumor tissue.

One entry per CDR3 protein, called by TCRdb with MiXCR from the multiplex PCR reads. The sample holds fewer than 150,000 distinct CDR3 sequences, approximately 21% seen once. The CDR3 is 14 amino acids. The trim removed 5 bases at V and 6 bases at J, leaving 5 bases unmatched. Germline CDR1 reads SGHAT; CDR2 reads FQDESV (reference sequence). The receptor's source is a female donor with breast cancer. Some clones in this sample may be carry-over from other donors' samples. Sequenced: axillary lymph node tissue. The rearrangement uses TRBV11-1 and TRBJ2-3; 10 positions match TRBD1. The CDR3 region is CASSGGQGLDTQYF. CDR3 coding DNA: TGTGCCAGCAGCGGGGGACAGGGGCTGGATACGCAGTATTTT.